The source of this TCR beta chain is a study of tumor-infiltrating lymphocytes in glioblastoma multiforme. Study-level points and caveats: Detected clone frequencies may not reflect cell counts, being RNA-based. No surface-marker sorting into functional T cell subtypes was done.

With 3 bases removed from V and 2 bases from J, the gap between germline ends came to 10 bases. The CDR3 totals 14 residues. Germline-derived CDR1 and CDR2 are SGHTA and FQGNSA. Multiple V-beta primers and a C-beta primer amplified TCRB from RNA. A C-beta primer primed TCRB cDNA from about 0.5 ug RNA. In TCRdb, the multiplex PCR reads were re-called with MiXCR into one record per CDR3 protein. The sample carries 15,000 or so distinct CDR3 sequences, under 85% recorded once. This clonotype was observed a few times. What it binds is not known. The rearrangement joins TRBV7-2 to TRBJ1-1; tentatively, D is TRBD1 (6 bases). The source material was brain tumor tissue. The clonotype comes from a male donor with glioblastoma. The CDR3 protein is CASSFKGTNTEAFF. The CDR3 nucleotides are TGTGCCAGCAGCTTCAAGGGGACAAACACTGAAGCTTTCTTT.